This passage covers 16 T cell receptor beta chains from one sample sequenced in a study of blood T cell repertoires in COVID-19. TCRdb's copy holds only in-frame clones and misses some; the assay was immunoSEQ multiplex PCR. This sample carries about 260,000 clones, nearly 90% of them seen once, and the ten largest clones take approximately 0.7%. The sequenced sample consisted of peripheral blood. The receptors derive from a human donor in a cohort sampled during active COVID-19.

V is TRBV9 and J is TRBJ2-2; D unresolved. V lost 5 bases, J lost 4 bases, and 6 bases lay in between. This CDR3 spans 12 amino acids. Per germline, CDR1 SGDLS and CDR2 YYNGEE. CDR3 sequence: CASSDSTGELFF. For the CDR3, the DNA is TGTGCCAGCAGTGACTCCACCGGGGAGCTGTTTTTT.

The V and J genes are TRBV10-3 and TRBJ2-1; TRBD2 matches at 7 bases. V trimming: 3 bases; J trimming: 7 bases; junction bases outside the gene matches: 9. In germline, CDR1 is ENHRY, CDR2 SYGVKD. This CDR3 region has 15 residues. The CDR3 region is CAISDPSGPRNEQFF. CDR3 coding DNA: TGTGCCATCAGTGATCCTAGCGGCCCCCGAAATGAGCAGTTCTTC.

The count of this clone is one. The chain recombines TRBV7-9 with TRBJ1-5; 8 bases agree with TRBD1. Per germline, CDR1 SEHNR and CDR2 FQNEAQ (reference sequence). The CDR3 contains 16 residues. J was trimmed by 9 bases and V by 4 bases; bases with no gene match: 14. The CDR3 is CASSSSRDRWSGPQHF. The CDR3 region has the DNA TGTGCCAGCAGCTCAAGCCGGGACAGGTGGAGCGGGCCCCAGCATTTT.

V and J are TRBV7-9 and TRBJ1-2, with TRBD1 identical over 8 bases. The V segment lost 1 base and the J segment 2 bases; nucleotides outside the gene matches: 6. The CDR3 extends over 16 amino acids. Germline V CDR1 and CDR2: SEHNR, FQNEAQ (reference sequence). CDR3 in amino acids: CASSLEQGGGNYGYTF. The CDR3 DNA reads TGTGCCAGCAGCTTAGAACAGGGGGGCGGAAACTATGGCTACACCTTC.

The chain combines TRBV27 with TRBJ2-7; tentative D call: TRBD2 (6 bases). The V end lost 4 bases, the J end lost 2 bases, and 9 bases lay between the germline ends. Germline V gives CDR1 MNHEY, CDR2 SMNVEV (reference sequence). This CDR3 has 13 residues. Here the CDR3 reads CASSWGGTYEQYF. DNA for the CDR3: TGTGCCAGCAGTTGGGGCGGGACCTACGAGCAGTACTTC.

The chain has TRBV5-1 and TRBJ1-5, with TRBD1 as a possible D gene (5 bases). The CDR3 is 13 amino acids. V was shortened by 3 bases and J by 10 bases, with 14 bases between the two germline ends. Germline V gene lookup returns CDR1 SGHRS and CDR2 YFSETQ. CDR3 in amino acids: CASSSGDSGPQHF. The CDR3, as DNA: TGCGCCAGCAGCTCGGGGGACTCCGGCCCCCAGCATTTT.

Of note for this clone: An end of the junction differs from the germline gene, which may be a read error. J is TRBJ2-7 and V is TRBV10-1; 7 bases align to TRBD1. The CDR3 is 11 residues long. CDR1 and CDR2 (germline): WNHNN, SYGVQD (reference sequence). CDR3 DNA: TGCGCCAGCAGAAAATATCCGGGACAGAGCTTC. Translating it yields CASRKYPGQSF.

The DNA of the CDR3 is TGTGCCAGCAGCTTAACGTTGACAGGGGACGAGCAGTACTTC. Translated, it gives CASSLTLTGDEQYF. The chain joins TRBV7-9 to TRBJ2-7, with TRBD1 identical over 8 bases. Germline CDR1 reads SEHNR; CDR2 reads FQNEAQ (reference sequence). This CDR3 contains 14 residues. The ends lost 2 bases at V and 5 bases at J; junction bases unmatched: 5.

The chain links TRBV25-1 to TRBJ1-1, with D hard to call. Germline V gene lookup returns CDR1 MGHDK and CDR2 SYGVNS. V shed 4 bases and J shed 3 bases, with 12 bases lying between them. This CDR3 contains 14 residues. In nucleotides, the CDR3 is TGTGCCAGCAGTGTATCGGGGAGGGACACTGAAGCTTTCTTT. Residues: CASSVSGRDTEAFF.

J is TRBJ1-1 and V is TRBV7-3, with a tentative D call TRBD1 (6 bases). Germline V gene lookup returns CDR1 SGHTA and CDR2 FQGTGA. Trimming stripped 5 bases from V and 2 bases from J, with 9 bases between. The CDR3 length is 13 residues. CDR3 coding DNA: TGTGCCAGCAGCCAGGGACATAACACTGAAGCTTTCTTT. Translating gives CASSQGHNTEAFF.

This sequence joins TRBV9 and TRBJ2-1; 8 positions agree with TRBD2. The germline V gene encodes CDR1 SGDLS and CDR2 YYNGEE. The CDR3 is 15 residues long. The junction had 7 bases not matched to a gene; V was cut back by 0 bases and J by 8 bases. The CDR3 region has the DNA TGTGCCAGCAGCGTAGATGGGACTAGTGGCGATGAGCAGTTCTTC. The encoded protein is CASSVDGTSGDEQFF.

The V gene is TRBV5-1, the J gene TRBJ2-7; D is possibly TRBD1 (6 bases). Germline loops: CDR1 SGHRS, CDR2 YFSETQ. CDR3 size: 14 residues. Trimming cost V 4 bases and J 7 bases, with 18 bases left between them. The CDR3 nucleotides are TGCGCCAGCAGCCGAGGACAGACCCGGGCGGAGCAGTACTTC. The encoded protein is CASSRGQTRAEQYF.

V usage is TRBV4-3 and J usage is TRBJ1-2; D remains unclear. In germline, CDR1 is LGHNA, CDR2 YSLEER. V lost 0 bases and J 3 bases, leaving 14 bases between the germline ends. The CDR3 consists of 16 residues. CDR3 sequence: CASSQDARDGYYGYTF. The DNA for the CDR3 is TGCGCCAGCAGCCAAGATGCACGTGACGGGTACTATGGCTACACCTTC.

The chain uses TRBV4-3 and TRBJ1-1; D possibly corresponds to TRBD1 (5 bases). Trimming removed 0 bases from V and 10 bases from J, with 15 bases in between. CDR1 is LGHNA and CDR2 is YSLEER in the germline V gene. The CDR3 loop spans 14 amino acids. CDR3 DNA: TGCGCCAGCAGCCAAGATCCCCCCTTGGGGGGAGCTTTCTTT. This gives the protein CASSQDPPLGGAFF.

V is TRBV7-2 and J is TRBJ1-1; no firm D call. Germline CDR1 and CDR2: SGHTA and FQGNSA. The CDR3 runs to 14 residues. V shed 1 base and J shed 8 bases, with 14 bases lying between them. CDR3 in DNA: TGTGCCAGCAGCTTAGACAGTTTACGATGGGAAGCTTTCTTT. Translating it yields CASSLDSLRWEAFF.

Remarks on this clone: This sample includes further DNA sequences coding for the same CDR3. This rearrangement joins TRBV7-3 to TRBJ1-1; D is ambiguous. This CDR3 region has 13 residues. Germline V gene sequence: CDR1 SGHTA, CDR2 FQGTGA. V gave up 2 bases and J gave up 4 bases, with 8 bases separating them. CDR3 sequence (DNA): TGTGCCAGCAGCTTAGGTGGAGGCACTGAAGCTTTCTTT. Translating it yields CASSLGGGTEAFF.